This TCR beta chain was recorded in a study of OX40 agonist ivuxolimab in advanced cancers. About the study: Ivuxolimab doses were 0.01, 0.1, 0.3, 1.5, 3 or 10 mg/kg every 2 weeks. Broader study findings: Normalized T-cell clonal expansion was also low in a subset of nonresponders.

CDR1 is SGHTA and CDR2 is FQGNSA in the germline V gene. This CDR3 is built from 16 residues. V dropped 4 bases and J dropped 10; count of bases not matched to a gene: 13. Sequencing was performed with immunoSEQ multiplex PCR; in TCRdb, only in-frame clones are kept and a portion is missing. The table includes tens of thousands of clones, around 80% detected once. A note on this clone: Its antigen remains unidentified.

The sequences come from CD4+ or CD8+ T cells sorted from blood, collected in a trial of the OX40 agonist ivuxolimab. The rearrangement links TRBV7-2 to TRBJ1-6; the match to TRBD1 covers 7 bases. This sequence originates from an adult with an advanced solid tumor such as melanoma, head and neck, liver or kidney cancer. CDR3 loop: CASSSRMTGQGSPLHF. The CDR3 nucleotides are TGTGCCAGCAGCTCTCGAATGACAGGGCAGGGCTCACCCCTCCACTTT. Filled out from reference TRBV7-2 and TRBJ1-6, the complete variable domain reads GAGVSQSPSNKVTEKGKDVELRCDPISGHTALYWYRQSLGQGLEFLIYFQGNSAPDKSGLPSDRFSAERTGGSVSTLTIQRTQQEDSAVYLCASSSRMTGQGSPLHFGNGTRLTVT.